This TCR beta chain comes out of a study of blood T cell repertoires in COVID-19. Assay used: immunoSEQ multiplex PCR; TCRdb lists only in-frame clones, some missing. This repertoire shows under 200,000 clones, over 80% found once; its top ten account for 2.5% to 3%. Looked up from germline, CDR1 is LNHNV and CDR2 is YYDKDF (reference sequence). The CDR3 has 15 amino acids. Trimming at V came to 4 bases and at J to 2 bases, leaving 5 bases not matched to a gene. Material for sequencing was peripheral blood. This TCR derives from a woman aged 55-69 years with acute or convalescent COVID-19. The chain is built from TRBV15 and TRBJ2-5; 9 bases align to TRBD2. CDR3 sequence reads: CATSKAGGTQETQYF. The CDR3 DNA sequence: TGTGCCACCAGCAAAGCGGGGGGTACACAAGAGACCCAGTACTTC.